The 2 T cell receptor beta chains listed next were all sequenced from one sample in a study of blood T cell repertoires in COVID-19. TCRdb's copy holds only in-frame clones and misses some; the assay was immunoSEQ multiplex PCR. The data contain over 200,000 clones, nearly 90% of them seen just once; the ten biggest clones take up around 0.7%. The sample comprised peripheral blood. These receptors all stem from a human donor in a cohort sampled during active COVID-19.

The rearrangement links TRBV4-1 to TRBJ1-1; D unresolved. This CDR3 has 14 residues. CDR1 and CDR2 from the germline V gene are MGHRA and YSYEKL. The V end lost 0 bases, the J end lost 1 base, and 6 bases lay between the germline ends. The CDR3 DNA follows: TGCGCCAGCAGCCAAGATGAGGCGAACACTGAAGCTTTCTTT. Translated: CASSQDEANTEAFF.

The chain combines TRBV11-2 with TRBJ2-7, with D hard to call. This CDR3 contains 14 residues. V shed 1 base and J shed 0 bases, with 7 bases lying between them. Germline V gene sequence: CDR1 SGHAT, CDR2 FQNNGV. The CDR3 sequence: CASSLVPGSYEQYF. CDR3 coding DNA: TGTGCCAGCAGCTTAGTTCCAGGCTCCTACGAGCAGTACTTC. Full variable domain (remainder filled in from reference TRBV11-2 and TRBJ2-7): EAGVAQSPRYKIIEKRQSVAFWCNPISGHATLYWYQQILGQGPKLLIQFQNNGVVDDSQLPKDRFSAERLKGVDSTLKIQPAKLEDSAVYLCASSLVPGSYEQYFGPGTRLTVT.